A single sample gave rise to the 18 T cell receptor beta chains below, sequenced in a study of cytomegalovirus exposure and HLA in healthy donors. TCRdb's table, derived via immunoSEQ multiplex PCR, lists solely in-frame clones and lacks some. The sample lists about 360,000 clones; 80% to 90% were seen once. The sequenced material came from PBMCs. These receptors all stem from a woman in her late teens or twenties in good health and CMV-seronegative.

The chain joins TRBV5-4 to TRBJ1-1; D not certain. Germline V gene data show CDR1 as SGHNT and CDR2 as YYREEE (reference sequence). Trimming took 0 bases from V and 2 from J, leaving 8 bases between them. The CDR3 is 14 residues long. CDR3 protein: CASSLEARNTEAFF. The DNA for the CDR3 is TGTGCCAGCAGCTTGGAAGCTCGAAACACTGAAGCTTTCTTT.

The gene calls are TRBV4-1 and TRBJ2-5, with D tentatively TRBD1 (5 bases). CDR3 size: 14 residues. Germline CDR1 and CDR2: MGHRA and YSYEKL. The V gene lost 0 bases and the J gene lost 4 bases, with 9 bases spanning the gap. The CDR3 sequence is CASSQESGRETQYF. The CDR3 DNA reads as TGCGCCAGCAGCCAAGAATCAGGGCGAGAGACCCAGTACTTC.

This clone appeared a few times. The chain uses TRBV6-5 and TRBJ1-5; the D is unclear. Germline V gene sequence: CDR1 MNHEY, CDR2 SVGAGI. The ends were cut back, 2 bases at V and 4 bases at J, with 6 bases in the middle. The CDR3 totals 13 residues. CDR3 amino acids: CASSYNLNQPQHF. DNA of the CDR3: TGTGCCAGCAGTTACAATCTGAATCAGCCCCAGCATTTT.

The J gene is TRBJ1-2, the V gene TRBV30, with D maybe TRBD1 (6 bases). The CDR3 is 14 residues long. Germline V gene sequence: CDR1 GTSNPN, CDR2 SVGIG (reference sequence). Trimming took off 4 bases at V and 2 bases at J, with 14 bases between the two ends. The chain's CDR3 is CAWTLTGSNYGYTF. CDR3 DNA sequence: TGTGCCTGGACCCTGACAGGTTCCAACTATGGCTACACCTTC. The entire variable domain, with the rest obtained from reference TRBV30 and TRBJ1-2, is as follows: SQTIHQWPATLVQPVGSPLSLECTVEGTSNPNLYWYRQAAGRGLQLLFYSVGIGQISSEVPQNLSASRPQDRQFILSSKKLLLSDSGFYLCAWTLTGSNYGYTFGSGTRLTVV.

In the case of this clone: The identical CDR3 is also encoded by other nucleotide sequences in the sample. The chain is built from TRBV27 and TRBJ2-7; D gene ambiguous. Trimming shortened V by 4 bases and J by 2 bases, and 9 bases separated the two germline ends. The CDR3 has 13 residues. Looked up from germline, CDR1 is MNHEY and CDR2 is SMNVEV (reference sequence). The CDR3 DNA reads TGTGCCAGCAGTTCTGGGCTTACCTACGAGCAGTACTTC. Translating it yields CASSSGLTYEQYF.

V is TRBV29-1 and J is TRBJ1-1, with D maybe TRBD1 (5 bases). Per germline, CDR1 SQVTM and CDR2 ANQGSEA. This CDR3 is 12 amino acids long. V was clipped by 6 bases and J by 4 bases, with 12 bases between them. In DNA, the CDR3 is TGCAGCGTCGCCAGGGTGGGCACTGAAGCTTTCTTT. Translated: CSVARVGTEAFF.

V is TRBV2 and J is TRBJ2-3, with 8 nucleotides matching TRBD2. V lost 1 base, J lost 3 bases, and 6 bases stayed unmatched. Germline V gives CDR1 SNHLY, CDR2 FYNNEI. The CDR3 spans 16 residues. The CDR3 nucleotides are TGTGCCAGCAGTGAAGGTAGCGGGAAAGGGACAGATACGCAGTATTTT. Amino acids: CASSEGSGKGTDTQYF.

The chain recombines TRBV6-6 with TRBJ1-1; D is uncertain. This CDR3 is 15 amino acids long. The germline V gene has CDR1 MNHNY and CDR2 SVGAGI (reference sequence). V was trimmed by 4 bases and J by 10 bases, leaving 22 bases between them. Written as DNA, the CDR3 is TGTGCCAGCAGTTCCCAAGCCCGGGGAGAAGCCGGAGCTTTCTTT. This encodes CASSSQARGEAGAFF.

This chain uses TRBV5-1 with TRBJ1-4; TRBD1 agrees at 7 bases. CDR1 is SGHRS and CDR2 is YFSETQ in the germline V gene. The V gene end was trimmed by 0 bases and the J gene end by 8 bases; junction bases not matched to a gene: 7. The CDR3 covers 15 residues. The DNA of the CDR3 is TGCGCCAGCAGCTTGGTAGGGGGCGCCCCGGAAAAACTGTTTTTT. This encodes CASSLVGGAPEKLFF. The whole variable domain, remainder taken from reference TRBV5-1 and TRBJ1-4, is KAGVTQTPRYLIKTRGQQVTLSCSPISGHRSVSWYQQTPGQGLQFLFEYFSETQRNKGNFPGRFSGRQFSNSRSEMNVSTLELGDSALYLCASSLVGGAPEKLFFGSGTQLSVL.

This clone was seen only once. J is TRBJ2-3 and V is TRBV10-3; D is possibly TRBD1 (6 bases). The germline V gene encodes CDR1 ENHRY and CDR2 SYGVKD. This CDR3 comprises 13 residues. Trimming removed 4 bases at V and 5 bases at J, with 10 bases between. Here the CDR3 reads CAISGGQGDTQYF. CDR3 coding DNA: TGTGCCATCAGTGGGGGGCAGGGAGATACGCAGTATTTT.

This chain links TRBV29-1 with TRBJ1-2, with a possible D match to TRBD1 (5 bases). The V and J ends lost 3 bases and 3 bases respectively, with 11 bases between them. This CDR3 spans 13 amino acids. The germline gives CDR1 SQVTM, CDR2 ANQGSEA. DNA for the CDR3: TGCAGCGTTGATCGGGGGAAGGACTATGGCTACACCTTC. Its translation is CSVDRGKDYGYTF.

This clone was picked up one time. This chain links TRBV9 with TRBJ1-3; TRBD1 might be the D (6 bases). This CDR3 is built from 15 residues. The germline V and J ends were trimmed by 0 bases and 4 bases, with 11 bases remaining between them. Germline lookup yields CDR1 SGDLS and CDR2 YYNGEE. The CDR3: CASSVAAGAGNTIYF. CDR3 DNA sequence: TGTGCCAGCAGCGTAGCCGCAGGGGCCGGAAACACCATATATTTT.

Details on this clone: A junction boundary mismatches the germline segment, possibly from a read error. This chain uses TRBV30 with TRBJ1-6; no reliable D call. This CDR3 is built from 15 residues. The germline V gene has CDR1 GTSNPN and CDR2 SVGIG (reference sequence). CDR3 protein: CARSAPGTYNSPLHF. In DNA form, the CDR3 reads TGTGCCCGGAGTGCTCCTGGCACCTATAATTCACCCCTCCACTTT.

The chain is built from TRBV5-1 and TRBJ2-1; TRBD2 aligns across 13 bases. The CDR3 covers 17 residues. The germline gives CDR1 SGHRS, CDR2 YFSETQ. V dropped 4 bases and J dropped 7; count of bases not matched to a gene: 11. CDR3 sequence reads: CASSPYPWTSGSNEQFF. In nucleotides, the CDR3 is TGCGCCAGCAGCCCATACCCTTGGACTAGCGGGAGTAATGAGCAGTTCTTC.

The chain joins TRBV10-2 to TRBJ1-4, with 9 bases aligning to TRBD1. J gave up 3 bases and V 6 bases, and 11 bases lay outside the gene matches. The germline V gene has CDR1 WSHSY and CDR2 SAAADI. The CDR3 length is 17 residues. CDR3 DNA sequence: TGCGCCAGCAGGGACAGACAGGGGGTCGAGGCTAATGAAAAACTGTTTTTT. Its translation: CASRDRQGVEANEKLFF.

CDR3 in DNA: TGTGCCAGCAGCTTAGGTGGGGGGACAGATACGCAGTATTTT. This encodes CASSLGGGTDTQYF. This chain joins TRBV11-2 and TRBJ2-3; perhaps TRBD2 as D (6 bases). V was pared by 1 base and J by 3 bases, with 8 bases between. The V gene's germline CDR1 is SGHAT and CDR2 FQNNGV. The CDR3 sequence is 14 residues long. The full variable domain, its missing parts supplied by reference TRBV11-2 and TRBJ2-3, is EAGVAQSPRYKIIEKRQSVAFWCNPISGHATLYWYQQILGQGPKLLIQFQNNGVVDDSQLPKDRFSAERLKGVDSTLKIQPAKLEDSAVYLCASSLGGGTDTQYFGPGTRLTVL.

This chain joins TRBV7-2 and TRBJ2-7, with D hard to call. Germline values: CDR1 SGHTA, CDR2 FQGNSA. This CDR3 comprises 12 residues. V lost 5 bases and J 4 bases, leaving 9 bases between the germline ends. This CDR3 is CASSTSRYEQYF. CDR3 bases: TGTGCCAGCAGCACGTCTAGATACGAGCAGTACTTC.

This chain connects TRBV6-1 to TRBJ1-4; tentatively, D is TRBD1 (6 bases). In germline, CDR1 is MNHNS, CDR2 SASEGT. V lost 11 bases to trimming and J lost 0 bases, with 7 bases between them. The CDR3 length is 12 residues. The CDR3 loop reads CAGGATNEKLFF. The CDR3 DNA reads TGTGCCGGGGGCGCAACTAATGAAAAACTGTTTTTT.